The 5 T cell receptor beta chains in this list originate from one sample, sequenced in a study of T cells expressing NK-cell markers. Each CDR3 protein gets one entry in TCRdb, which reprocessed the 5' RACE reads and gives no DNA. The table counts under 600,000 distinct CDR3 sequences; roughly 1.4% lies in the top ten. Sequenced sample: blood T cells: a sorted CD56 or NKG2C T cell subset, CD4+ or CD8+ T cells, or bulk PBMC T cells (not recorded which). The receptors derive from a woman aged 50 to 65 in good health.

The chain carries TRBV11-2 and TRBJ2-3. The CDR3 runs to 14 residues. Per germline, CDR1 SGHAT and CDR2 FQNNGV. The CDR3 reads CASSLVGSGDTQYF.

The chain has TRBV12-3 or TRBV12-4 and TRBJ2-5; TCRdb's D call of TRBD1 is untestable without DNA. This CDR3 comprises 18 residues. The CDR3 reads CASSLALGTARSQETQYF.

The chain is built from TRBV2 and TRBJ2-3; TCRdb designates TRBD2, a call that cannot be tested without DNA. This CDR3 comprises 15 residues. Germline V gives CDR1 SNHLY, CDR2 FYNNEI. The CDR3 loop reads CASSGLAGASDTQYF.

The rearrangement uses TRBV3-1 and TRBJ1-3; there is no DNA to check the TCRdb D call of TRBD1. This CDR3 is built from 13 residues. Per germline, CDR1 LGHDT and CDR2 YNNKEL (reference sequence). The CDR3 region is CASSPTGGNTIYF.

The chain combines TRBV2 with TRBJ2-1; with no DNA, the TCRdb D assignment of TRBD2 cannot be verified. The CDR3 consists of 18 residues. In germline, CDR1 is SNHLY, CDR2 FYNNEI. The CDR3 sequence: CASSDSITGDISYNEQFF.